The next 12 T cell receptor beta chains were all read from a single sample in a study of T cells in Graves' hyperthyroidism and ophthalmopathy. RNA transcripts yielded amplified TCR beta CDR3 regions. HTBI primers were used for first-round RT-PCR of the TCR CDR3. TCRdb redid the calling of the multiplex PCR reads with MiXCR, one entry per CDR3 protein. The sample lists about 690,000 distinct CDR3 sequences; 15% to 20% were seen once. The sequenced sample consisted of blood. These receptors came from a middle-aged man with Graves' hyperthyroidism.

This clonotype has at least ten counts. The J gene is TRBJ2-2, the V gene TRBV11-2, with D perhaps matching TRBD1 or TRBD2 (5 bases each). V lost 2 bases to trimming and J lost 8 bases, with 9 bases between them. The CDR3 has 13 amino acids. Looked up from germline, CDR1 is SGHAT and CDR2 is FQNNGV. The CDR3 here is CASSLPEGGELFF. CDR3 DNA sequence: TGTGCCAGCAGCTTACCCGAGGGGGGGGAGCTGTTTTTT.

The chain employs TRBV4-1 and TRBJ2-1, with D perhaps matching TRBD2 (6 bases). Germline V gene data show CDR1 as MGHRA and CDR2 as YSYEKL. Trimming pared 1 base from V and 6 bases from J, leaving 13 bases between. The CDR3 loop spans 15 amino acids. The CDR3 loop reads CASSQAGAGSNEQFF. The DNA of the CDR3 is TGCGCCAGCAGCCAAGCTGGCGCGGGAAGCAATGAGCAGTTCTTC.

This clonotype was seen ten or more times. The chain employs TRBV28 and TRBJ2-1; 11 nucleotides align to TRBD2. This CDR3 spans 15 amino acids. Trimming removed 6 bases from V and 8 bases from J; junction bases left unmatched: 9. Germline values: CDR1 MDHEN, CDR2 SYDVKM. The CDR3 region is CASSALAGVSDEQFF. For the CDR3, the DNA is TGTGCCAGCAGCGCACTAGCGGGAGTTTCGGATGAGCAGTTCTTC.

DNA for the CDR3: TGTGCCAGCAGCCCGACGAGGGAGCTTGGAAACACCATATATTTT. This gives the protein CASSPTRELGNTIYF. The chain recombines TRBV7-2 with TRBJ1-3; D call uncertain. V was trimmed by 5 bases and J by 3 bases, leaving 14 bases between them. There are 15 residues in the CDR3. Germline lookup yields CDR1 SGHTA and CDR2 FQGNSA.

This clonotype was detected only a few times. The chain joins TRBV5-5 to TRBJ2-1, with a possible D match to TRBD1 (5 bases). V dropped 4 bases and J dropped 8 bases, with 19 bases sitting between them. From germline, CDR1 is SGHKS and CDR2 YYEKEE (reference sequence). The CDR3 covers 15 residues. The CDR3 bases are TGTGCCAGCAGCCTAAGGGGTTTTGGTGGCGATGAGCAGTTCTTC. Translation: CASSLRGFGGDEQFF.

This clonotype has a count of ten or more. The chain has TRBV27 and TRBJ2-1; TRBD2 matches 8 bases. Germline CDR1 reads MNHEY; CDR2 reads SMNVEV (reference sequence). Unmatched junction bases numbered 7, after V lost 6 bases and J lost 0 bases. The length of the CDR3 is 16 residues. The CDR3 spells CASRHTLADSYNEQFF. In DNA form, the CDR3 reads TGTGCCAGCAGGCACACACTAGCGGACTCCTACAATGAGCAGTTCTTC.

The chain couples TRBV30 to TRBJ2-7, with 7 nucleotides matching TRBD2. The germline gives CDR1 GTSNPN, CDR2 SVGIG (reference sequence). The CDR3 spans 17 residues. The ends lost 2 bases at V and 5 bases at J; junction bases unmatched: 18. The CDR3 reads CAWSPWGVGGYENEQYF. For the CDR3, the DNA is TGTGCCTGGAGTCCATGGGGGGTGGGAGGGTATGAGAACGAGCAGTACTTC.

The chain couples TRBV2 to TRBJ1-1, with 7 bases that match TRBD1. Germline V CDR1 and CDR2: SNHLY, FYNNEI. V trimming: 8 bases; J trimming: 4 bases; junction bases outside the gene matches: 7. This CDR3 region has 13 residues. The DNA of the CDR3 is TGTGCCAGCCTGACAGGGTACGGCACTGAAGCTTTCTTT. It specifies CASLTGYGTEAFF.

V gene TRBV24-1 combines with J gene TRBJ2-5; TRBD2 aligns across 11 bases. From germline, CDR1 is KGHDR and CDR2 SFDVKD. The CDR3 totals 17 residues. V trimming: 4 bases; J trimming: 5 bases; junction bases outside the gene matches: 11. CDR3 in DNA: TGTGCCACCAGTGACAAAACTAGCGGGAGCGGGCAGGAGACCCAGTACTTC. This sequence encodes CATSDKTSGSGQETQYF.

There are many counts of this clonotype. The chain carries TRBV20-1 and TRBJ2-7; TRBD2 matches at 9 bases. CDR3 length: 14 residues. Unmatched junction bases numbered 8, after V lost 6 bases and J lost 2 bases. CDR1 is DFQATT, CDR2 SNEGSKA, per germline (reference sequence). The CDR3 DNA follows: TGCAGTGCGTGGAGACTAGCGGCAGCCTACGAGCAGTACTTC. It yields the protein CSAWRLAAAYEQYF.

In this sample, this clonotype turned up many times. The V call is TRBV2, the J call TRBJ2-7, with no clear D. Between the trimmed V and J ends, which lost 8 bases and 3 bases, there was a span of 5 bases. This CDR3 is 10 amino acids long. The V gene's germline CDR1 is SNHLY and CDR2 FYNNEI. This CDR3 reads CASGYYEQYF. CDR3 bases: TGTGCCAGCGGATACTACGAGCAGTACTTC.

This clonotype was recorded a few times. The CDR3 loop reads CAIRGGQEFLDTQYF. In DNA form, the CDR3 reads TGTGCCATCAGGGGGGGACAGGAGTTCTTAGATACGCAGTATTTT. The chain uses TRBV10-3 and TRBJ2-3, with 8 nucleotides matching TRBD1. The germline V gene has CDR1 ENHRY and CDR2 SYGVKD. Unmatched junction bases numbered 10, after V lost 6 bases and J lost 5 bases. The CDR3 contains 15 residues.